Reported below is one T cell receptor beta chain. Per the original data handling: Nucleated cell number was recorded as an estimate derived from reference gene primer amplification. Assay used: immunoSEQ multiplex PCR; TCRdb lists only in-frame clones, some missing. Clone size and V and J calls were adopted from that table, with D and trimming inferred from the DNA. Among approximately 98,000 clones listed, 82% were seen once. These data belong to a study of blood T cell repertoires in COVID-19. Study background: The United States, Italy and Spain provided the acute and convalescent COVID-19 samples.

Per the germline V gene, CDR1 is SQVTM and CDR2 is ANQGSEA. V shed 6 bases and J shed 0 bases, with 9 bases lying between them. The CDR3 spans 12 residues. Material: peripheral blood. V is TRBV29-1 and J is TRBJ2-7; no firm D call. The receptor's source is a man older than 75 with acute or convalescent COVID-19. The CDR3: CSVTSSSYEQYF. The CDR3 DNA is TGCAGCGTGACCTCTAGCTCCTACGAGCAGTACTTC.